The text below deals with one TCR beta chain. Its antigen is still unknown. Base qualities are not at hand, and no much larger clone is one base apart. This entry comes from a study of T cell responses to AZD1222 COVID-19 vaccine (dated by TCRdb to about 2021). For context, the study as a whole: AZD1222 recipients whose second dose came at about 4 weeks and those whose second dose came at about 12 weeks were combined into one group, since spike-specific TCR depth and breadth did not differ between the two schedules. TCR sequencing covered about 230 trial participants: 200 to 220 given two doses of AZD1222 and about 26 given two doses of MenACWY control vaccine. Trial participants were enrolled by age into 18-55, 56-69 and 70-plus year subgroups, with around 150, 28 and 57 TCR-sequenced participants respectively. Findings and caveats that apply to the study as a whole: Epitopes outside the regions mutated in the B.1.351 and B.1.1.7 variants were reportedly recognized by nearly half of the unique spike-specific TCRs. Participants were mostly white British, with more females than males. The authors suggested clonal diversity may have been underestimated. The whole spike protein was spanned by vaccine-associated CD4 TCRs, and dominant responses were seen in regions 160-218 and 743-854. Only a handful of AZD1222 recipients were SARS-CoV-2 seropositive at baseline, limiting conclusions about previously exposed vaccinees. Because no day 14 peak-response samples were available, the repertoires could be characterized only after the peak T cell response. After two AZD1222 doses, spike-specific TCR breadth and depth were significantly higher than at day 0 and than in MenACWY recipients. The 56-69-year group was small, and its depth increase did not reach significance, likely because of low power.

Cut back by 6 bases and 2 bases, the V and J ends lie 8 bases apart. CDR1 and CDR2 are drawn from the germline V gene: SQVTM, ANQGSEA. From the cysteine up to the phenylalanine, the CDR3 has a length of 12 residues. Only CDR3 DNA is held: 36 bases, read in frame from base 1. The CDR3 regions of human TCRbeta chains were analyzed by immunosequencing. Turning to the authors' computational methods: TCRs in the repertoires were matched against a reference library of SARS-CoV-2-specific TCRs that had been generated with the MIRA antigen-specificity platform. Breadth was defined as the fraction of unique TCRs that were SARS-CoV-2-associated. Depth was defined as the fraction of total T cells that were SARS-CoV-2-associated. Using the MIRA data, each spike-specific TCR was assigned both to the spike region to which the TCR was reactive and to a CD4 or CD8 class. Log10-transformed breadth and depth values were compared by one-way ANOVA with Sidak's multiple comparisons tests. The source is immuneACCESS, and TCRdb retained only in-frame sequences with V and J called. Part of the clones is not carried over; for the studies checked, unresolved V genes explain less than half of this, and the remainder is unexplained. D and trimming were read from the DNA, whereas the V and J calls and clone size are those reported in that table. The sample has over 120,000 clones on record, under 95% of them singletons. The ten biggest clones cover over 8% of the sample.

Sample time point, as interpreted from the label and publication: baseline before first vaccination. The vaccinee samples were drawn from two UK trials, COV001 and COV002, one of which was a single-blind randomized controlled phase 2/3 trial testing AZD1222 (ChAdOx1 nCoV-19) in healthy adults. For TCRbeta chain sequencing, PBMC samples were collected from trial participants at day 0 and at day 28 after the second dose. This chain is built from TRBV29-1 and TRBJ1-3; the D gene identity is not certain. Sequenced here: peripheral blood, sampled on day 0 of AZD1222 vaccination. This receptor was obtained from an adult in good health. The CDR3 reads CSVVITGNTIYF. The DNA sequence is given as TGCAGCGTGGTGATTACTGGAAACACCATATATTTT.